This T cell receptor beta chain was sequenced in a study of identical twins. Everyone who gave samples was a healthy Caucasian. This clonotype was recorded many times. Its antigen remains unidentified. Trimming cost V 5 bases and J 6 bases, with 11 bases left between them. The CDR3 is made up of 13 amino acids. Study-wide findings and caveats: Out-of-frame alpha sequences shared by twins were enriched for low generation probability. Recombination models fit unrelated individuals' TCR alpha sharing but underestimated twins'.

Template switching (which added a universal primer site) was used, and cDNA carried unique molecular identifiers. A single record per CDR3 protein comes from TCRdb applying MiXCR to the 5' RACE reads. The sample consists of 420,000 or so distinct CDR3 sequences, approximately 17% of them appearing once. The V call is TRBV12-3 or TRBV12-4, the J call TRBJ1-5; no clear D gene. Specimen: naive T cells sorted from blood. This clonotype was sampled from a man aged 45-65 years in good health. The CDR3 sequence is CASSGGSGQPQHF. The CDR3 DNA reads TGTGCCAGCAGTGGAGGGAGTGGTCAGCCCCAGCATTTT.